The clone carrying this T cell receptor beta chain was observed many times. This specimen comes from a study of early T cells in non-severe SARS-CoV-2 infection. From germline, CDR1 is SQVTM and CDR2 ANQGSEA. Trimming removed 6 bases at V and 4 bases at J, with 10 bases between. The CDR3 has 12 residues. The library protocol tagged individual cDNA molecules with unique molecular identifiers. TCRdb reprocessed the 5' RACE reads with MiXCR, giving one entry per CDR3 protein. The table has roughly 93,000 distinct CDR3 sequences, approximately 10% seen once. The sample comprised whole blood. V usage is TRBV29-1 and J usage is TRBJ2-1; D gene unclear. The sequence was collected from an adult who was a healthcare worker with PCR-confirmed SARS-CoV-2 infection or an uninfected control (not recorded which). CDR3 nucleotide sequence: TGCAGCGTCGGAGAAATATACAATGAGCAGTTCTTC. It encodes CSVGEIYNEQFF.